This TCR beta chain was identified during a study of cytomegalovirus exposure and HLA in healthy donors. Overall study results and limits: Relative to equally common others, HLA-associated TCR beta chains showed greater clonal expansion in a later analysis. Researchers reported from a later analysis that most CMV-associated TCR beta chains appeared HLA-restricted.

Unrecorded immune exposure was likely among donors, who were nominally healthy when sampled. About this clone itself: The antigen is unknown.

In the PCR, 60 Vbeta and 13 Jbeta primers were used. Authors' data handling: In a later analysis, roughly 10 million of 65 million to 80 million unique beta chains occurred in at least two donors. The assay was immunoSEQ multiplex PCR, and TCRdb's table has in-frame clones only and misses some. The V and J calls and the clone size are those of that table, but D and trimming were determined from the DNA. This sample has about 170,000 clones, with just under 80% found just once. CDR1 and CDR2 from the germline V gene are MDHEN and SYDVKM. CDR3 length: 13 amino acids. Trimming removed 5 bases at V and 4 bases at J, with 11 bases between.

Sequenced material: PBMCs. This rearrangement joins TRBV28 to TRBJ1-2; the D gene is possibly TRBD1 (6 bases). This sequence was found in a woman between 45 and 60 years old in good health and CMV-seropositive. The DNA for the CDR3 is TGTGCCAGCAGTCTGGACAGACTCTATGGCTACACCTTC. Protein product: CASSLDRLYGYTF.